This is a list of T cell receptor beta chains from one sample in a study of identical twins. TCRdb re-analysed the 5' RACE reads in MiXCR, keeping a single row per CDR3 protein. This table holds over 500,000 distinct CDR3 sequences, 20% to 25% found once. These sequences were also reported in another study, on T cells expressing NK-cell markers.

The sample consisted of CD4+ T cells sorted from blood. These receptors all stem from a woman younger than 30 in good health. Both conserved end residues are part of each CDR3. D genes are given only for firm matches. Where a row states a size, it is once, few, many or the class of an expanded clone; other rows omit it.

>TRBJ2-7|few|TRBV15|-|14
CATSREGRTYEQYF
TGTGCCACCAGCAGAGAGGGTCGTACCTACGAGCAGTACTTC
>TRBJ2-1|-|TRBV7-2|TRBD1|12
CASSLVGGREFF
TGTGCCAGCAGCTTAGTAGGGGGCAGGGAGTTCTTC
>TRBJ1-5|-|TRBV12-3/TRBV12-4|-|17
CASSITQGRTYNQPQHF
TGTGCCAGCAGTATCACCCAGGGGCGAACCTACAATCAGCCCCAGCATTTT
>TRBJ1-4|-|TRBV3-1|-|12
CASSLLDEKLFF
TGTGCCAGCAGCCTGTTGGATGAAAAACTGTTTTTT
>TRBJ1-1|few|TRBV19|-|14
CASSMTAQNTEAFF
TGTGCCAGTAGTATGACAGCACAGAACACTGAAGCTTTCTTT
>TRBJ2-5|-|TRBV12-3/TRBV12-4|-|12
CASSLPRKTQYF
TGTGCCAGCAGTTTACCGCGTAAGACCCAGTACTTC
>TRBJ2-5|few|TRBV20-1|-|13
CSATPVGDETQYF
TGCAGTGCTACCCCCGTGGGGGACGAGACCCAGTACTTC
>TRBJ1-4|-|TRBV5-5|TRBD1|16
CASSLRTGLTNEKLFF
TGTGCCAGCAGCTTGCGGACAGGGTTAACTAATGAAAAACTGTTTTTT
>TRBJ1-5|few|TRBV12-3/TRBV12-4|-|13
CASSLSGHQPQHF
TGTGCCAGCAGTTTGAGCGGACACCAGCCCCAGCATTTT
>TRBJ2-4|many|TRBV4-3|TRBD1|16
CASSPGTGIPKNIQYF
TGCGCCAGCAGCCCCGGGACAGGGATCCCCAAAAACATTCAGTACTTC
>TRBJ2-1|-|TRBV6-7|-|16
CASSYLPSVTGNEQFF
TGTGCCAGCAGTTACCTCCCGTCGGTTACTGGGAATGAGCAGTTCTTC
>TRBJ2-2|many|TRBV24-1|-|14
CATSPDTNTGELFF
TGTGCCACCAGTCCTGATACGAACACCGGGGAGCTGTTTTTT
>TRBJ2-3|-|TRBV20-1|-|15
CSASTRTGFTDTQYF
TGCAGTGCTAGTACCCGGACTGGTTTCACAGATACGCAGTATTTT
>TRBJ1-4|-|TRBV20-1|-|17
CSARDRVGREGWEKLFF
TGCAGTGCTAGAGATCGGGTGGGAAGGGAAGGTTGGGAAAAACTGTTTTTT
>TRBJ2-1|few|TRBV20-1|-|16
CSAIPGSSGSYNEQFF
TGCAGTGCTATCCCTGGAAGTAGCGGCTCCTACAATGAGCAGTTCTTC
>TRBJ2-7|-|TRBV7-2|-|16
CASSFGSLGLAREQYF
TGTGCCAGCAGCTTCGGAAGTTTAGGATTAGCCCGGGAGCAGTACTTC
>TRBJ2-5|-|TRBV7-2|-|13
CASSGGGRETQYF
TGTGCCAGCAGCGGAGGGGGGCGGGAGACCCAGTACTTC
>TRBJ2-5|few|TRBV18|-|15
CASSPPNRPKETQYF
TGTGCCAGCTCACCACCGAACAGACCCAAAGAGACCCAGTACTTC
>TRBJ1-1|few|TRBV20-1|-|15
CSAGHLTGRATEAFF
TGCAGTGCTGGACACCTAACAGGGAGGGCCACTGAAGCTTTCTTT
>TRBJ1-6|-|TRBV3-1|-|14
CASSPGVGDSPLHF
TGTGCCAGCAGCCCCGGGGTTGGGGATTCACCCCTCCACTTT
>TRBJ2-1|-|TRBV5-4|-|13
CASSLELSTEQFF
TGTGCCAGCAGCTTGGAATTGTCTACTGAGCAGTTCTTC
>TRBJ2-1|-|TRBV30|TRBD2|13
CAWRGGSYNEQFF
TGTGCCTGGAGGGGCGGGAGCTACAATGAGCAGTTCTTC
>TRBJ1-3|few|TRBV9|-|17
CASSVAPPGASGNTIYF
TGTGCCAGCAGCGTAGCCCCTCCGGGCGCCTCTGGAAACACCATATATTTT
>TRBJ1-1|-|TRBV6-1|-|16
CASSHFMGRGPPEAFF
TGTGCCAGCAGCCACTTTATGGGCCGGGGCCCGCCCGAAGCTTTCTTT
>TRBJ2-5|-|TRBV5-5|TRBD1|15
CASSLMGQGQETQYF
TGTGCCAGCAGCTTGATGGGACAGGGACAAGAGACCCAGTACTTC
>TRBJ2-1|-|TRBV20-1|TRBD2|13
CSVRGGEHNEQFF
TGCAGTGTACGCGGGGGGGAACACAATGAGCAGTTCTTC
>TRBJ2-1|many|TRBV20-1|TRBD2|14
CSASSVAGPDEQFF
TGCAGTGCTTCCTCGGTAGCGGGACCGGATGAGCAGTTCTTC
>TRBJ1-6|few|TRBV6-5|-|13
CASSYSGNSPLHF
TGTGCCAGCAGTTACAGCGGGAATTCACCCCTCCACTTT
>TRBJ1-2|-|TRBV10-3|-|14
CAISVEGNNYGYTF
TGTGCCATCAGTGTAGAAGGCAATAACTATGGCTACACCTTC
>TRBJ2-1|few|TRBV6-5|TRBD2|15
CASSYSWTSRNEQFF
TGTGCCAGCAGTTACTCCTGGACTAGCAGGAATGAGCAGTTCTTC
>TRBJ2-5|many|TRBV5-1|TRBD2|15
CASSLVSSGEETQYF
TGCGCCAGCAGCTTGGTGTCTAGCGGTGAGGAGACCCAGTACTTC
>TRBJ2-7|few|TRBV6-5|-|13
CASSYTNRVEQYF
TGTGCCAGCAGTTACACCAACAGGGTCGAGCAGTACTTC
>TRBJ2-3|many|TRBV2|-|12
CASAQSSDTQYF
TGTGCCAGCGCCCAGAGCTCAGATACGCAGTATTTT
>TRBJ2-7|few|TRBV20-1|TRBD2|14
CSADGTSGSYEQYF
TGCAGTGCTGATGGGACTAGCGGGAGCTACGAGCAGTACTTC
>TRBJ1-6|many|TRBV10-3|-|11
CAISDGSPLHF
TGTGCCATCAGTGATGGGTCACCCCTCCACTTT
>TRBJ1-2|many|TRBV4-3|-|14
CASSQDTGTYGYTF
TGCGCCAGCAGCCAAGACACAGGGACCTATGGCTACACCTTC
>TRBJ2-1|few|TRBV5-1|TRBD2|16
CASSPMGSGTYNEQFF
TGCGCCAGCAGCCCCATGGGTAGCGGGACCTACAATGAGCAGTTCTTC
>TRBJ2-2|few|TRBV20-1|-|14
CSAPAGAYTGELFF
TGCAGTGCTCCTGCGGGGGCCTACACCGGGGAGCTGTTTTTT
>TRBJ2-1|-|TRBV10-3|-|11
CAVKRNNEQFF
TGTGCCGTGAAGCGGAACAATGAGCAGTTCTTC
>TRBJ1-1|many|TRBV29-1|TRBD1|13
CSVYPGQGTEAFF
TGCAGCGTGTACCCGGGACAGGGGACTGAAGCTTTCTTT
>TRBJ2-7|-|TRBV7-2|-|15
CASSLVLGFNYEQYF
TGTGCCAGCAGCTTAGTTTTGGGGTTTAACTACGAGCAGTACTTC
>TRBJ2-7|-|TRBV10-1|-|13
CASSPLPFGGQYF
TGCGCCAGCAGTCCACTACCGTTCGGGGGGCAGTACTTC
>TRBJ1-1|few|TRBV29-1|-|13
CSAQRLMNTEAFF
TGCAGTGCGCAGCGCCTCATGAACACTGAAGCTTTCTTT
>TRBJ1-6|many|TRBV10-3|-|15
CAISPVGSGNSPLHF
TGTGCCATCAGTCCGGTGGGATCTGGGAATTCACCCCTCCACTTT
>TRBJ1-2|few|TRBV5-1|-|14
CASSFQQQNYGYTF
TGCGCCAGCAGCTTCCAACAGCAGAACTATGGCTACACCTTC
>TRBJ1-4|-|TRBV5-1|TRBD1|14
CASSFGTGNEKLFF
TGCGCCAGCAGCTTCGGGACAGGGAATGAAAAACTGTTTTTT
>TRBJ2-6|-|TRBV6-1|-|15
CASSRMTSGANVLTF
TGTGCCAGCAGTAGAATGACCTCTGGGGCCAACGTCCTGACTTTC
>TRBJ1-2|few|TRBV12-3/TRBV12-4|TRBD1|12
CASSSGQDGYTF
TGTGCCAGCAGTTCAGGACAGGATGGCTACACCTTC
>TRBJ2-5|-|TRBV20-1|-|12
CSARDLKGTQYF
TGCAGTGCTAGAGACCTAAAAGGGACCCAGTACTTC
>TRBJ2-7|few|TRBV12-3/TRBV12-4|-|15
CASSLSRSRPYEQYF
TGTGCCAGCAGTTTATCTCGTAGCAGACCTTACGAGCAGTACTTC
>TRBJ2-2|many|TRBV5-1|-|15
CASAFPKANTGELFF
TGCGCCAGCGCGTTCCCCAAGGCGAACACCGGGGAGCTGTTTTTT
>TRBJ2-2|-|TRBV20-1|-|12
CSARPLAGELFF
TGCAGTGCTAGACCCCTGGCCGGGGAGCTGTTTTTT
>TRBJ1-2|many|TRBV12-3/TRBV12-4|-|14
CASSPYGSNYGYTF
TGTGCCAGCAGCCCCTATGGTTCTAACTATGGCTACACCTTC
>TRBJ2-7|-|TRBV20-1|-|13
CSARPPGVYEQYF
TGCAGTGCTAGGCCCCCGGGGGTATACGAGCAGTACTTC
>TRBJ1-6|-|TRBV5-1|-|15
CASSLAPGVDSPLHF
TGCGCCAGCAGCTTGGCCCCAGGGGTGGACTCACCCCTCCACTTT
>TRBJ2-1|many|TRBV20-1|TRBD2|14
CSAQAGGPHNEQFF
TGCAGTGCCCAAGCGGGAGGACCGCACAATGAGCAGTTCTTC